The sequence of this T cell receptor (beta chain) was determined in a study of identical twins. TCRdb reanalysed the 5' RACE reads using MiXCR and keeps one entry per CDR3 protein. In the table there are 690,000 or so distinct CDR3 sequences, 8.6% of which are singletons. Germline lookup yields CDR1 WNHNN and CDR2 SYGVQD (reference sequence). The CDR3 loop spans 15 amino acids. Deletions cut 0 bases from V and 5 bases from J, with 14 bases between. The same data also contributed to another study, on yellow fever vaccine responses in identical twins.

The chain links TRBV10-1 to TRBJ2-7; tentatively, D is TRBD2 (5 bases). The source of this sequence is a woman younger than 35 in good health. Sequencing was carried out using PBMCs. The CDR3 sequence: CASSESQRVGDEQYF. CDR3 sequence (DNA): TGCGCCAGCAGTGAGTCCCAGAGGGTCGGGGACGAGCAGTACTTC.